This entry lists 10 T cell receptor beta chains sequenced from one sample in a study of control samples from healthy donors and cancer patients. The table came from immunoSEQ multiplex PCR; TCRdb's copy has only in-frame clones and leaves some out. Among about 190,000 clones, about 91% were seen once, and the ten largest hold approximately 1.8%. Sequencing was carried out using blood. Every receptor here comes from a man aged 25 to 45 in good health.

The V gene is TRBV13, the J gene TRBJ2-3; D is uncertain. CDR1 is PRHDT and CDR2 is FYEKMQ in the germline V gene (reference sequence). CDR3 size: 14 residues. V gave up 5 bases and J gave up 7 bases, with 16 bases separating them. The CDR3, as DNA: TGTGCCAGCAGCGGCTTAGTACCCGTTTATACGCAGTATTTT. Translating gives CASSGLVPVYTQYF.

The chain couples TRBV28 to TRBJ2-7, with TRBD2 matching over 11 bases. The trim removed 2 bases at V and 5 bases at J, leaving 5 bases unmatched. CDR3 length: 15 amino acids. CDR1 is MDHEN and CDR2 is SYDVKM in the germline V gene. In nucleotides, the CDR3 is TGTGCCAGCAGTTTACCTAGCGGGGGGATCAACGAGCAGTACTTC. This sequence encodes CASSLPSGGINEQYF.

The chain uses TRBV20-1 and TRBJ1-6; 7 nucleotides agree with TRBD1. CDR1 is DFQATT, CDR2 SNEGSKA, per germline (reference sequence). The V gene end was trimmed by 3 bases and the J gene end by 4 bases; junction bases not matched to a gene: 12. The CDR3 has 17 residues. DNA for the CDR3: TGCAGTGCTAGTGGCCGGACAGGTCGGGGATATAATTCACCCCTCCACTTT. This gives the protein CSASGRTGRGYNSPLHF.

V usage is TRBV5-1 and J usage is TRBJ1-5, with D perhaps TRBD1 (6 bases). Germline V gene lookup returns CDR1 SGHRS and CDR2 YFSETQ. CDR3 size: 14 residues. V lost 4 bases to trimming and J lost 1 base, with 9 bases between them. The CDR3 is CASSPGTSNQPQHF. The CDR3 bases are TGCGCCAGCAGCCCCGGGACAAGCAATCAGCCCCAGCATTTT.

The J gene is TRBJ2-1, the V gene TRBV7-3; 8 bases map to TRBD2. Germline CDR1 reads SGHTA; CDR2 reads FQGTGA. After removal of 5 bases from V and 7 bases from J, the junction contained 7 bases not matched to a gene. The CDR3 has 14 residues. The CDR3 here is CASSVSGGRNEQFF. CDR3 DNA sequence: TGTGCCAGCAGCGTCTCGGGGGGGCGGAATGAGCAGTTCTTC.

The chain couples TRBV27 to TRBJ1-5, with D possibly matching TRBD1 (6 bases). CDR1 and CDR2 (germline): MNHEY, SMNVEV (reference sequence). The CDR3 sequence is 15 residues long. Trimming shortened V by 8 bases and J by 2 bases, and 16 bases separated the two germline ends. CDR3: CASRTAEGGNQPQHF. The CDR3 nucleotides are TGTGCCAGCCGAACGGCGGAGGGGGGCAATCAGCCCCAGCATTTT.

V gene TRBV2 combines with J gene TRBJ1-3; the D is unclear. The CDR3 length is 15 residues. With 4 bases removed from V and 0 bases from J, the gap between germline ends came to 10 bases. The germline CDR1 and CDR2 sequences are SNHLY and FYNNEI. CDR3 residues: CASSVGSSSGNTIYF. For the CDR3, the DNA is TGTGCCAGCAGTGTCGGGTCTTCCTCTGGAAACACCATATATTTT.

This chain uses TRBV7-9 with TRBJ1-2; no clear D gene. The CDR3 loop spans 16 amino acids. Looked up from germline, CDR1 is SEHNR and CDR2 is FQNEAQ (reference sequence). Trimming took 7 bases from V and 6 from J, leaving 24 bases between them. The CDR3 reads CASTNTGPQKEDGYTF. The CDR3 coding sequence is TGTGCCAGCACCAATACCGGGCCTCAAAAGGAGGATGGCTACACCTTC.

The chain uses TRBV10-3 and TRBJ2-7; TRBD1 or TRBD2 may be the D gene (5 bases each). The CDR3 spans 11 residues. The V end lost 11 bases, the J end lost 6 bases, and 14 bases lay between the germline ends. Looked up from germline, CDR1 is ENHRY and CDR2 is SYGVKD. The CDR3 loop reads CAGGGQGEQYF. The CDR3 nucleotides are TGTGCCGGTGGGGGTCAGGGCGAGCAGTACTTC.

This chain joins TRBV6-5 and TRBJ2-2; D assignment may be TRBD1 or TRBD2 (5 bases each). The germline V and J ends were trimmed by 6 bases and 4 bases, with 15 bases remaining between them. The germline gives CDR1 MNHEY, CDR2 SVGAGI. The CDR3 extends over 15 amino acids. The CDR3 sequence is CASSPGTMLTGELFF. Written as DNA, the CDR3 is TGTGCCAGCAGCCCCGGGACCATGCTCACCGGGGAGCTGTTTTTT.